This TCR beta chain was sequenced for a study of cytomegalovirus exposure and HLA in healthy donors. Study-level information: Some 85 million unique TCRs, all from HLA-typed donors, were included in an early release of the data. Study results and caveats: In a later analysis, HLA-C alleles had the fewest associated TCRs, DRB1 alleles the most. The productive fraction for most TCR beta V segments was about 87% or about 30% in an earlier analysis. In a later analysis, HLA-associated TCR beta chains were more clonally expanded than equally common others.

The PCR was carried out with 60 Vbeta primers and 13 Jbeta primers. Here immunoSEQ multiplex PCR was the method, and the copy in TCRdb shows in-frame clones only, minus some. The sample consists of some 110,000 clones, roughly 73% of them appearing once. The junction had 8 bases not matched to a gene; V was cut back by 0 bases and J by 5 bases. This CDR3 region has 16 residues. Germline CDR1 and CDR2: SGHAT and FQNNGV. Regarding this clone: What it binds is not known.

The J gene is TRBJ1-2, the V gene TRBV11-2, with 8 bases matching TRBD1. The sequence came from a woman in her 40s in good health and CMV-seropositive. The material sequenced was PBMCs. This chain's CDR3 is CASSLDSGTGPYGYTF. CDR3 nucleotide sequence: TGTGCCAGCAGCTTAGATTCCGGGACAGGCCCGTATGGCTACACCTTC.